The 4 T cell receptor beta chains listed next were all sequenced from one sample in a study of blood T cell repertoires in COVID-19. Measured with immunoSEQ multiplex PCR; TCRdb has only the in-frame clones, and not every one. Of 150,000 to 180,000 clones listed, roughly nine tenths are singletons. The sample comprised peripheral blood. The receptors here all came from a woman aged 40 to 49 with acute or convalescent COVID-19.

The J gene is TRBJ2-7, the V gene TRBV27; 8 nucleotides line up with TRBD1. The germline CDR1 and CDR2 sequences are MNHEY and SMNVEV (reference sequence). The V and J ends lost 1 base and 3 bases, in that order; junction bases with no gene match: 14. The CDR3 is 18 amino acids. CDR3 DNA sequence: TGTGCCAGCAGTTTATTGGCACGAGGGACAGGAGAGCTCTACGAGCAGTACTTC. Translated: CASSLLARGTGELYEQYF.

The chain links TRBV2 to TRBJ1-3; D ambiguous. CDR1 SNHLY and CDR2 FYNNEI come from the germline V gene. The CDR3 has 14 amino acids. Trimming removed 4 bases from V and 2 bases from J, with 9 bases in between. The CDR3 DNA follows: TGTGCCAGCAGTGTAGGAGGGCCTGGAAACACCATATATTTT. Protein: CASSVGGPGNTIYF. The variable domain in full, with the rest retrieved from reference TRBV2 and TRBJ1-3, is EPEVTQTPSHQVTQMGQEVILRCVPISNHLYFYWYRQILGQKVEFLVSFYNNEISEKSEIFDDQFSVERPDGSNFTLKIRSTKLEDSAMYFCASSVGGPGNTIYFGEGSWLTVV.

The chain recombines TRBV15 with TRBJ2-5; the D gene is possibly TRBD1 (5 bases). The CDR3 has 15 residues. V was trimmed by 0 bases and J by 5 bases, leaving 13 bases between them. Looked up from germline, CDR1 is LNHNV and CDR2 is YYDKDF (reference sequence). The CDR3 is CATSREVGVVETQYF. The CDR3 DNA is TGTGCCACCAGCAGAGAGGTAGGGGTCGTTGAGACCCAGTACTTC.

The chain employs TRBV9 and TRBJ2-2; the match to TRBD2 covers 10 bases. CDR1 and CDR2 from the germline V gene are SGDLS and YYNGEE. The V segment lost 2 bases and the J segment 7 bases; nucleotides outside the gene matches: 11. This CDR3 is 17 amino acids long. The CDR3 sequence: CASSVDKRGGQGGELFF. DNA of the CDR3: TGTGCCAGCAGCGTGGACAAGCGGGGGGGCCAAGGCGGGGAGCTGTTTTTT. The entire variable domain, with the rest obtained from reference TRBV9 and TRBJ2-2, is as follows: DSGVTQTPKHLITATGQRVTLRCSPRSGDLSVYWYQQSLDQGLQFLIQYYNGEERAKGNILERFSAQQFPDLHSELNLSSLELGDSALYFCASSVDKRGGQGGELFFGEGSRLTVL.